This record covers a single TCR beta chain. This may arise from a read error, as a much more abundant clone is one base away. The data were taken from a study of tumor and adjacent non-tumor tissue in lung cancer. Study as a whole: Stage I to III disease affected over nine men and a handful of women aged about 31 to 80.

The CDR3 spans 13 residues. In germline, CDR1 is DFQATT, CDR2 SNEGSKA (reference sequence). TCRbeta libraries were built with three rounds of nested PCR, modified from ARM-PCR. MiXCR, run by TCRdb on the multiplex PCR reads, gives a single entry per CDR3 protein. The repertoire consists of more than 75,000 distinct CDR3 sequences, with nearly 70% occurring once and the leading ten covering 10% to 15%. The template was RNA from unsorted bulk tissue. Newly diagnosed lung cancer patients had thoracic surgery in China, August–November 2014, without prior chemotherapy. Sequencing input: lung tumor tissue. The chain links TRBV20-1 to TRBJ1-5; D unclear. The sequence was collected from a woman between 65 and 79 years old with non-small cell lung cancer. CDR3 region: CSARDHSNRPQHF. The CDR3 region has the DNA TGCAGTGCTAGAGACCATAGCAATCGGCCCCAGCATTTT.